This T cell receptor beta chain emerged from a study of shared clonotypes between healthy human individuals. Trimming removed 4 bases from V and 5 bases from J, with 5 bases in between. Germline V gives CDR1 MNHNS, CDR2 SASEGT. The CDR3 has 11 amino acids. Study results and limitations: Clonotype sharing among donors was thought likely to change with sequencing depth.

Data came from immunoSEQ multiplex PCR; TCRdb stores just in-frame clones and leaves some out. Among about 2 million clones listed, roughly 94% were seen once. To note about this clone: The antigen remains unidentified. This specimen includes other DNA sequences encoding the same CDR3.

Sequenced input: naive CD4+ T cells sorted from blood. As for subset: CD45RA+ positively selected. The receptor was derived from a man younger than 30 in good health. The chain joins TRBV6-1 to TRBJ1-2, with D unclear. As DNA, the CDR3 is TGTGCCAGCAGTGGAACATATGGCTACACCTTC. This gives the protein CASSGTYGYTF.